The 30 T cell receptor beta chains in this list originate from one sample, sequenced in a study of a mutant IDH1 vaccine in newly diagnosed glioma. Regarding time point: week 35, safety follow-up. With topical imiquimod, each dose of the vaccine consisted of 300 ug of mutant IDH1 20-mer peptide. These receptors have no known antigen. Sequencing was performed with immunoSEQ multiplex PCR; in TCRdb, only in-frame clones are kept and a portion is missing. The table has approximately 28,000 clones, approximately 87% seen once; the top ten hold about 33%. The sequenced sample was PBMCs, obtained from a glioma patient whose treatment included an IDH1 peptide vaccine. The receptors originated from a young man with glioma.

This rearrangement joins TRBV7-8 to TRBJ2-7, with 10 bases lining up with TRBD1. This CDR3 is built from 15 residues. V lost 5 bases to trimming and J lost 4 bases; unmatched junction nucleotides: 8. Looked up from germline, CDR1 is SGHVS and CDR2 is FQNEAQ. In nucleotides, the CDR3 is TGTGCCAGCAGCGTAACCGGGACAGGGGATTACGAGCAGTACTTC. This codes for CASSVTGTGDYEQYF.

The chain is built from TRBV6-5 and TRBJ2-2; D call uncertain. This CDR3 comprises 11 residues. V lost 6 bases and J 7 bases, leaving 6 bases between the germline ends. Per the germline V gene, CDR1 is MNHEY and CDR2 is SVGAGI. CDR3 region: CASSTHGELFF. CDR3 nucleotide sequence: TGTGCCAGCAGCACCCACGGGGAGCTGTTTTTT.

This clone was counted between two and nine times. V and J are TRBV6-6 and TRBJ1-4; D is unclear. Germline CDR1 is MNHNY and CDR2 is SVGAGI (reference sequence). The CDR3 has 13 residues. Deletions cut 5 bases from V and 6 bases from J, with 10 bases between. CDR3 loop: CASSPGEDEKLFF. Here the CDR3 DNA reads TGTGCCAGCAGTCCCGGCGAAGATGAAAAACTGTTTTTT.

The chain employs TRBV7-3 and TRBJ1-1, with no clear D. From germline, CDR1 is SGHTA and CDR2 FQGTGA. The CDR3 covers 14 residues. V dropped 4 bases and J dropped 10 bases, with 19 bases sitting between them. The CDR3 nucleotides are TGTGCCAGCAGCTCATCACCGGATCCTCAAGGAGCTTTCTTT. It translates to CASSSSPDPQGAFF.

The rearrangement uses TRBV19 and TRBJ1-2; D is uncertain. This CDR3 contains 13 residues. V lost 11 bases and J lost 2, with 15 bases in between. Germline V CDR1 and CDR2: LNHDA, SQIVND (reference sequence). CDR3 region: CASEGRENYGYTF. CDR3 in DNA: TGTGCCTCCGAGGGAAGGGAAAACTATGGCTACACCTTC.

This clone came up once. This chain uses TRBV7-9 with TRBJ1-2; D is perhaps TRBD1 (5 bases). V lost 3 bases and J 8 bases, leaving 16 bases between the germline ends. The CDR3 loop spans 14 amino acids. Germline loops: CDR1 SEHNR, CDR2 FQNEAQ (reference sequence). Written as DNA, the CDR3 is TGTGCCAGCAGCTTTCTGGGACGGCTGGGGGGCTACACCTTC. Protein product: CASSFLGRLGGYTF.

The CDR3: CASSLGLEGYGYTF. CDR3 in DNA: TGCGCCAGCAGCCTTGGTTTAGAGGGCTATGGCTACACCTTC. This chain connects TRBV5-1 to TRBJ1-2; D not certain. V was trimmed by 4 bases and J by 4 bases, leaving 14 bases between them. The CDR3 loop spans 14 amino acids. Germline V gene sequence: CDR1 SGHRS, CDR2 YFSETQ.

The chain links TRBV7-8 to TRBJ2-5; 9 nucleotides match TRBD1. In germline, CDR1 is SGHVS, CDR2 FQNEAQ. This CDR3 is 15 amino acids long. V was pared by 5 bases and J by 5 bases, with 9 bases of the junction left unmatched. DNA for the CDR3: TGTGCCAGCAGCGATCGGACAGGGGAACGTGAGACCCAGTACTTC. It specifies CASSDRTGERETQYF. Combining the CDR3 with reference TRBV7-8 and TRBJ2-5 gives the whole variable domain GAGVSQSPRYKVAKRGQDVALRCDPISGHVSLFWYQQALGQGPEFLTYFQNEAQLDKSGLPSDRFFAERPEGSVSTLKIQRTQQEDSAVYLCASSDRTGERETQYFGPGTRLLVL.

The chain couples TRBV4-1 to TRBJ1-1; D is possibly TRBD1 (5 bases). This CDR3 spans 18 amino acids. Germline V lookup: CDR1 MGHRA, CDR2 YSYEKL. Trimming stripped 0 bases from V and 3 bases from J, with 20 bases between. This CDR3 is CASSQDRSQGPLDTEAFF. The CDR3, as DNA: TGCGCCAGCAGCCAAGATCGGTCCCAGGGCCCCCTAGACACTGAAGCTTTCTTT.

A single count supports this clone. The CDR3 protein is CASSLVTSTGELFF. The CDR3, as DNA: TGTGCCAGCAGCTTAGTCACCTCCACCGGGGAGCTGTTTTTT. The chain combines TRBV7-2 with TRBJ2-2; D call uncertain. There are 14 residues in the CDR3. From germline, CDR1 is SGHTA and CDR2 FQGNSA. V lost 1 base to trimming and J lost 4 bases, with 7 bases between them.

V gene TRBV6-1 combines with J gene TRBJ2-7; D might be TRBD1 (6 bases). This CDR3 is built from 11 residues. CDR1 is MNHNS and CDR2 is SASEGT in the germline V gene. Trimming pared 9 bases from V and 3 bases from J, leaving 9 bases between. Here the CDR3 reads CASSRGYEQYF. The DNA for the CDR3 is TGTGCCAGTAGCAGGGGCTACGAGCAGTACTTC.

The chain joins TRBV2 to TRBJ2-5; D uncertain. The CDR3 is 14 amino acids. In germline, CDR1 is SNHLY, CDR2 FYNNEI. The germline V and J ends were trimmed by 3 bases and 2 bases, with 10 bases remaining between them. CDR3 DNA sequence: TGTGCCAGCAGTGACCCTGTTTCACAAGAGACCCAGTACTTC. Amino acid sequence: CASSDPVSQETQYF.

The CDR3 loop reads CASSQDTSQGEINYGYTF. The CDR3 bases are TGCGCCAGCAGCCAAGATACCTCACAGGGAGAAATTAACTATGGCTACACCTTC. The rearrangement uses TRBV4-1 and TRBJ1-2, with a possible D match to TRBD1 (6 bases). Trimming removed 0 bases at V and 1 base at J, with 18 bases between. The germline V gene has CDR1 MGHRA and CDR2 YSYEKL. This CDR3 has 18 residues.

The chain links TRBV19 to TRBJ1-2; a possible D gene is TRBD1 (6 bases). Germline lookup yields CDR1 LNHDA and CDR2 SQIVND (reference sequence). V lost 1 base and J 4 bases, leaving 10 bases between the germline ends. This CDR3 is built from 14 residues. The CDR3 loop is CASSIARGGYGYTF. For the CDR3, the DNA is TGTGCCAGTAGTATAGCCAGGGGCGGCTATGGCTACACCTTC.

This rearrangement joins TRBV5-1 to TRBJ2-5; 13 bases map to TRBD2. V shed 4 bases, J shed 0 bases, and the junction held 6 bases outside the gene matches. Germline CDR1 and CDR2: SGHRS and YFSETQ. The CDR3 runs to 17 residues. The DNA of the CDR3 is TGCGCCAGCAGCGTTCCGGGACTAGCGGGAAACCAAGAGACCCAGTACTTC. This gives the protein CASSVPGLAGNQETQYF.

This chain connects TRBV9 to TRBJ2-7, with TRBD1 matching over 7 bases. V was clipped by 8 bases and J by 2 bases; unmatched bases: 10. Germline V CDR1 and CDR2: SGDLS, YYNGEE. The CDR3 has 14 residues. As DNA, the CDR3 is TGTGCCAGTTCGAACAGGGGTGGCCCCTACGAGCAGTACTTC. As protein: CASSNRGGPYEQYF.

DNA for the CDR3: TGCGCCAGCAGCTTGAGGGCAGGGAACACTGAAGCTTTCTTT. Translating it yields CASSLRAGNTEAFF. The J gene is TRBJ1-1, the V gene TRBV5-1; D remains unclear. V was pared by 1 base and J by 1 base, with 8 bases between. The CDR3 spans 14 residues. From germline, CDR1 is SGHRS and CDR2 YFSETQ.

The gene calls are TRBV6-6 and TRBJ1-3; maybe TRBD1 (5 bases). Germline loops: CDR1 MNHNY, CDR2 SVGAGI (reference sequence). The CDR3 covers 14 residues. V lost 4 bases and J lost 4, with 11 bases in between. DNA of the CDR3: TGTGCCAGCAGTTCCGGGACGCAAGGAAACACCATATATTTT. Its translation is CASSSGTQGNTIYF.

This chain joins TRBV14 and TRBJ2-1, with 10 bases matching TRBD2. V trimming: 4 bases; J trimming: 4 bases; junction bases outside the gene matches: 4. The V gene's germline CDR1 is SGHDN and CDR2 FVKESK. This CDR3 has 15 residues. Written as DNA, the CDR3 is TGTGCCAGCAGCCTTCGAGCGGGAGGGTACAATGAGCAGTTCTTC. Translation: CASSLRAGGYNEQFF.

This chain joins TRBV30 and TRBJ1-5; D remains ambiguous. V was shortened by 2 bases and J by 0 bases, with 8 bases between the two germline ends. Germline CDR1 is GTSNPN and CDR2 is SVGIG (reference sequence). The CDR3 extends over 14 amino acids. The CDR3 reads CAWSQGYSNQPQHF. CDR3 bases: TGTGCCTGGAGTCAAGGTTATAGCAATCAGCCCCAGCATTTT.

The gene calls are TRBV30 and TRBJ2-7; 8 positions match TRBD1. The V gene end was trimmed by 0 bases and the J gene end by 6 bases; junction bases not matched to a gene: 10. This CDR3 has 15 residues. Per the germline V gene, CDR1 is GTSNPN and CDR2 is SVGIG (reference sequence). The CDR3 nucleotides are TGTGCCTGGAGTGTCCTCCCAAGGGGACAGGTCGAGCAGTACTTC. Translated, it gives CAWSVLPRGQVEQYF. The whole variable domain, filled in from reference TRBV30 and TRBJ2-7, reads SQTIHQWPATLVQPVGSPLSLECTVEGTSNPNLYWYRQAAGRGLQLLFYSVGIGQISSEVPQNLSASRPQDRQFILSSKKLLLSDSGFYLCAWSVLPRGQVEQYFGPGTRLTVT.

The chain joins TRBV6-5 to TRBJ1-6; TRBD1 agrees at 7 bases. V was pared by 4 bases and J by 5 bases, with 2 bases of the junction left unmatched. This CDR3 contains 14 residues. The V gene's germline CDR1 is MNHEY and CDR2 SVGAGI. CDR3 sequence (DNA): TGTGCCAGCAGTTTGGGGACAGATAATTCACCCCTCCACTTT. Amino acid sequence: CASSLGTDNSPLHF.

The chain is built from TRBV5-1 and TRBJ1-2, with D uncertain. Looked up from germline, CDR1 is SGHRS and CDR2 is YFSETQ. Trimming took 0 bases from V and 3 from J, leaving 12 bases between them. The CDR3 is 15 amino acids. CDR3 in DNA: TGCGCCAGCAGCTTGGAGGAGTACGGTGACTATGGCTACACCTTC. It yields the protein CASSLEEYGDYGYTF.

The table lists this clone with a count of one. V is TRBV29-1 and J is TRBJ2-1; D is possibly TRBD1 (5 bases). Trimming cost V 7 bases and J 0 bases, with 13 bases left between them. CDR1 is SQVTM and CDR2 is ANQGSEA in the germline V gene. This CDR3 has 14 residues. The CDR3 reads CSESRGSSYNEQFF. Written as DNA, the CDR3 is TGCAGCGAAAGTAGGGGTAGCTCCTACAATGAGCAGTTCTTC.

The chain employs TRBV29-1 and TRBJ1-2, with D possibly matching TRBD1 (6 bases). Germline CDR1 reads SQVTM; CDR2 reads ANQGSEA. CDR3 size: 14 residues. Trimming took 5 bases from V and 3 from J, leaving 16 bases between them. The CDR3 nucleotides read TGCAGCGTTCTTGAACAGGGAAAGTACTATGGCTACACCTTC. It yields the protein CSVLEQGKYYGYTF.

This rearrangement joins TRBV25-1 to TRBJ2-5; maybe TRBD1 (5 bases). Germline assignment: CDR1 MGHDK and CDR2 SYGVNS. V was trimmed by 8 bases and J by 2 bases, leaving 21 bases between them. The CDR3 is made up of 16 amino acids. In DNA form, the CDR3 reads TGTGCCAGCCCCAAACCGTGGCAGGGAAGTCAAGAGACCCAGTACTTC. Protein product: CASPKPWQGSQETQYF.

This chain joins TRBV21-1 and TRBJ2-7; TRBD2, the table's D call, was not compared with the DNA. TRBV21-1 is noted as a pseudogene. This CDR3 spans 15 amino acids. The CDR3 loop reads CASSEAGGGEEEQYF. CDR3 in DNA: TGTGCCAGCAGCGAAGCAGGGGGAGGGGAAGAAGAGCAGTACTTC.

The chain links TRBV6-5 to TRBJ1-6; D ambiguous. CDR1 is MNHEY and CDR2 is SVGAGI in the germline V gene. This CDR3 has 12 residues. The V and J ends lost 2 bases and 9 bases respectively, with 5 bases between them. This CDR3 reads CASSYRGSPLHF. The CDR3 DNA follows: TGTGCCAGCAGTTACCGGGGTTCACCCCTCCACTTT.

Details on this clone: One junction end does not reproduce the germline sequence, and a read error may be involved. The sample holds other DNA sequences that translate to the same CDR3. This chain joins TRBV5-6 and TRBJ2-1; 9 nucleotides line up with TRBD2. Germline V gene lookup returns CDR1 SGHDT and CDR2 YYEEEE. The CDR3 is made up of 16 amino acids. The CDR3 here is CASSLEVGLANNEQFF. The CDR3 nucleotides are TGTGCCAGCAGCTTGGAAGTGGGACTAGCCAACAATGAACAGTTCTTC. Full variable domain (outside the CDR3, taken from reference TRBV5-6 and TRBJ2-1): DAGVTQSPTHLIKTRGQQVTLRCSPKSGHDTVSWYQQALGQGPQFIFQYYEEEERQRGNFPDRFSGHQFPNYSSELNVNALLLGDSALYLCASSLEVGLANNEQFFGPGTRLTVL.

This chain connects TRBV6-4 to TRBJ2-6, with TRBD1 identical over 11 bases. The CDR3 sequence is 17 residues long. V was pared by 2 bases and J by 0 bases, with 0 bases of the junction left unmatched. CDR1 MRHNA and CDR2 SNTAGT come from the germline V gene. This CDR3 is CASSDGTGGSGANVLTF. DNA of the CDR3: TGTGCCAGCAGTGACGGGACAGGGGGCTCTGGGGCCAACGTCCTGACTTTC.